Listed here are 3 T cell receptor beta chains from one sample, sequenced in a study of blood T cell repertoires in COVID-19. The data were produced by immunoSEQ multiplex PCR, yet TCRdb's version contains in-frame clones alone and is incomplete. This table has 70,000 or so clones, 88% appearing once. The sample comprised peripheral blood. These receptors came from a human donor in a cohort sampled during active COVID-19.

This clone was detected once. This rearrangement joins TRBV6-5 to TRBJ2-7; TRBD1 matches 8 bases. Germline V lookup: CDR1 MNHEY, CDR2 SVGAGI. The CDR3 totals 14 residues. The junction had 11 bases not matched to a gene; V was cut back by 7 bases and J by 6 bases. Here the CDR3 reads CASNAGTGPLEQYF. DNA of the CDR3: TGTGCCAGCAATGCCGGGACAGGCCCACTCGAGCAGTACTTC.

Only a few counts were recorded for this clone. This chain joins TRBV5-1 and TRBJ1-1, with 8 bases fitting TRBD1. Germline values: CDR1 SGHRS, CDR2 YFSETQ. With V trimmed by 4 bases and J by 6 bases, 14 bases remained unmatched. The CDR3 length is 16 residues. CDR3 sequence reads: CASSPPVAGGRSEAFF. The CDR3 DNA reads TGCGCCAGCAGCCCACCTGTGGCAGGGGGCCGGTCTGAAGCTTTCTTT.

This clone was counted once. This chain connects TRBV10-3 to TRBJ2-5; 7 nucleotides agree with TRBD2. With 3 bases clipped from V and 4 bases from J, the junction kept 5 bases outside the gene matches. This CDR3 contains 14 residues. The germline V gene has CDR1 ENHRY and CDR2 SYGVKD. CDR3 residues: CAISDGGEGETQYF. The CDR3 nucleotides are TGTGCCATCAGTGATGGGGGGGAAGGAGAGACCCAGTACTTC.